This T cell receptor beta chain was profiled in a study of chemoradiotherapy in HPV16-positive cancers. This CDR3 contains 15 residues. The J segment lost 2 bases and the V segment lost 6 bases, leaving 8 bases of the junction unmatched. Germline CDR1 and CDR2: SGDLS and YYNGEE. The table came from immunoSEQ multiplex PCR; TCRdb's copy has only in-frame clones and leaves some out. The sample has 40,000 to 65,000 clones; about 92% are singletons. The sample in question was blood, obtained from a patient who underwent chemoradiotherapy. This receptor was obtained from a human donor with HPV-associated anogenital cancer. The chain combines TRBV9 with TRBJ2-1; 7 bases fit TRBD2. This CDR3 reads CASTPTAGAYNEQFF. The CDR3 DNA follows: TGTGCCAGCACCCCTACTGCGGGGGCCTACAATGAGCAGTTCTTC. Using reference TRBV9 and TRBJ2-1 for the parts outside the CDR3, the full variable domain is DSGVTQTPKHLITATGQRVTLRCSPRSGDLSVYWYQQSLDQGLQFLIQYYNGEERAKGNILERFSAQQFPDLHSELNLSSLELGDSALYFCASTPTAGAYNEQFFGPGTRLTVL.